This T cell receptor (beta chain) is from a study of blood T cell repertoires in COVID-19. About the study: Sample material is recorded as cDNA or gDNA derived from T cells, B-cell-depleted T cells, or PBMCs.

Those enrolled, adults aged roughly 18 to 100 years, came from roughly 22 US areas. The data were produced by immunoSEQ multiplex PCR, yet TCRdb's version contains in-frame clones alone and is incomplete. Of roughly 290,000 clones in the sample, 70% to 90% were seen once. The V and J ends lost 0 bases and 6 bases, in that order; junction bases with no gene match: 4. The CDR3 extends over 14 amino acids. The germline gives CDR1 WNHNN, CDR2 SYGVQD (reference sequence). Material: PBMCs or T cells enriched from blood (not recorded which). V gene TRBV10-1 combines with J gene TRBJ1-1, with 7 bases fitting TRBD1. The receptor was derived from a woman aged 30 to 39 who had recovered from COVID-19. CDR3 residues: CASSESVTGAEAFF. In DNA, the CDR3 is TGCGCCAGCAGTGAGTCGGTTACAGGGGCTGAAGCTTTCTTT.